This T cell receptor (beta chain) was sequenced for a study of Graves' ophthalmopathy and Graves' hyperthyroidism. Someone took the PBMCs out of more than 9 ml of fresh peripheral blood. This clonotype was seen at least ten times. One end of the junction is discordant with germline, which a read error may explain. Amplified material comprised TCR beta CDR3 regions derived from RNA transcripts. HTBI-primed first-round RT-PCR preceded second-round multiplex PCR. One entry per CDR3 protein, called by TCRdb with MiXCR from the multiplex PCR reads. There are approximately 640,000 distinct CDR3 sequences in the sample; roughly two fifths occur only once, and under 3.5% lies in the top ten. The sample consisted of peripheral blood. The receptor was isolated from an adult man with Graves' ophthalmopathy.

CDR3 in DNA: TGTGCCATCAGGCCTGGACAGGGGAACGCTGAAGCTTTCTTT. It encodes CAIRPGQGNAEAFF. The chain has TRBV10-3 and TRBJ1-1; 9 bases are a match to TRBD1. This CDR3 comprises 14 residues. CDR1 is ENHRY, CDR2 SYGVKD, per germline.